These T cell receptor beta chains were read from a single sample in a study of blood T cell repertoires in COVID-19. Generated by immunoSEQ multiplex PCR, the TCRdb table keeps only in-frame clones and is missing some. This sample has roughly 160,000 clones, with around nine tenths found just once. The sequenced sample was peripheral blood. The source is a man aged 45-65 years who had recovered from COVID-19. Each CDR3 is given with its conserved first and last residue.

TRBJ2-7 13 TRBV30 CAGQGLNPYEQYF
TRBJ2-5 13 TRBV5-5 CASSFPGTETQYF
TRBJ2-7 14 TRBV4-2 CASSQGPGSYEQYF
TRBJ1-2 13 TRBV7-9 CASTSGTWNGYTF
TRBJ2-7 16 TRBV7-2 CASSSGLAGERDEQYF
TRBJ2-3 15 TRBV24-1 CATSELGQTPDTQYF
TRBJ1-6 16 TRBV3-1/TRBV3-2 CASSQSAGQSSTPLHF
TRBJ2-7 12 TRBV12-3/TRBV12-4 CASSLVGLEQYF
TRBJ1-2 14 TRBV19 CASTWGGRGGGYTF
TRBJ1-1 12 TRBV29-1 CSVERWNTEAFF
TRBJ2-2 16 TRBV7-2 CASSLLAGGLTGELFF
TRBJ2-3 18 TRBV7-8 CASSLVGGVGFSTDTQYF
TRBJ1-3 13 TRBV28 CASSQSPVNTIYF
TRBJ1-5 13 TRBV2 CASGGAGNQPQHF
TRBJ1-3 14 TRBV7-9 CASSLYQAGNTIYF
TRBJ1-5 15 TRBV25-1 CASSGQGDSNQPQHF
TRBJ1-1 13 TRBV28 CASKGRVGTEAFF
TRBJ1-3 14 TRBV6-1 CASNAGQGVSTIYF
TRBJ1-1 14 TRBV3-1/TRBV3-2 CASSPPTVNTEAFF
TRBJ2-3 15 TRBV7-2 CASSPRSSGADTQYF
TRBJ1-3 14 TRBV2 CASNSGDSGNTIYF
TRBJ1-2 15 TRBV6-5 CASSYSAGGTYGYTF
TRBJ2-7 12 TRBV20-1 CSASLSSYEQYF
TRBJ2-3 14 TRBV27 CASTRKTGADTQYF
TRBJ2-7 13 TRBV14 CASSQYRSYEQYF
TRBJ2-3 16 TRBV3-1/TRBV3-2 CASSQDTGFGKDTQYF
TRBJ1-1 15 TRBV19 CASRGIDRGGTEAFF
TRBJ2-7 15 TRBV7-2 CASSPNAEQHYEQYF
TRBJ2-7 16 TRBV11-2 CASSLGQNQGAYEQYF
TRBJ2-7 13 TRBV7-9 CASSFAGSYEQYF
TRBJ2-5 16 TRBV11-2 CASSLGTSGGQETQYF
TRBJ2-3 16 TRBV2 CASSRTRGASTDTQYF
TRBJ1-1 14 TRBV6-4 CASSPGTANTEAFF
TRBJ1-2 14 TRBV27 CASRSTGQRYGYTF
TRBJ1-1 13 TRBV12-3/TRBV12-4 CASSDDRGSEAFF
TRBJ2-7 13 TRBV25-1 CASTWTGVYEQYF
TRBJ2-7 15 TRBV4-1 CASSQEVLAGPEQYF
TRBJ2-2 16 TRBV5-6 CASSLVLAGAAGELFF
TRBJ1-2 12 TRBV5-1 CASSTGGHGYTF
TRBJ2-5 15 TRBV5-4 CASTSGGSTQETQYF
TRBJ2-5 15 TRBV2 CASSDKTSGIKTQYF
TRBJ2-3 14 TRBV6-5 CASSPPTGTDTQYF
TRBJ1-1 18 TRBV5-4 CASSGEPRGQGATTEAFF
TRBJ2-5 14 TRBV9 CASSSGQGRETQYF